Below, 20 T cell receptor beta chains from the same sample are listed, as sequenced in a study of blood T cell repertoires in COVID-19. Sequenced by immunoSEQ multiplex PCR; TCRdb stores in-frame clones only, minus some. The table includes a few hundred thousand clones, around 81% detected once. The sample consisted of peripheral blood. These receptors were obtained from a woman aged 55-69 years with acute or convalescent COVID-19.

The chain recombines TRBV10-3 with TRBJ2-2; TRBD1 aligns across 8 bases. Unmatched junction bases numbered 3, after V lost 0 bases and J lost 6 bases. CDR3 size: 15 residues. Germline CDR1 reads ENHRY; CDR2 reads SYGVKD. The CDR3 region has the DNA TGTGCCATCAGTGAGTCGTCAGGGGGCGCCGGGGAGCTGTTTTTT. Translating gives CAISESSGGAGELFF.

This chain uses TRBV19 with TRBJ2-1; 7 bases agree with TRBD2. The CDR3 length is 15 residues. Per the germline V gene, CDR1 is LNHDA and CDR2 is SQIVND (reference sequence). After removal of 3 bases from V and 3 bases from J, the junction contained 5 bases not matched to a gene. The CDR3 bases are TGTGCCAGTAGTATCTCTCGGGGGGTCTACAATGAGCAGTTCTTC. This translates into CASSISRGVYNEQFF.

This sequence joins TRBV2 and TRBJ2-2; weak D call: TRBD2 (6 bases). Per germline, CDR1 SNHLY and CDR2 FYNNEI. This CDR3 contains 14 residues. V was cut by 7 bases and J by 4 bases, with 13 bases left in between. The CDR3 DNA is TGTGCCAGCACCCTCCTGGAGGGCACCGGGGAGCTGTTTTTT. This sequence encodes CASTLLEGTGELFF.

This clone was found once. This chain uses TRBV6-1 with TRBJ2-4; 8 nucleotides align to TRBD1. The ends lost 0 bases at V and 0 bases at J; junction bases unmatched: 10. The CDR3 is 19 amino acids. Germline V CDR1 and CDR2: MNHNS, SASEGT. CDR3 sequence (DNA): TGTGCCAGCAGTGAAGCAGGGACAGGAAAGTACCTAGCCAAAAACATTCAGTACTTC. It is translated as CASSEAGTGKYLAKNIQYF.

The chain links TRBV6-5 to TRBJ2-3, with 7 bases matching TRBD2. Germline assignment: CDR1 MNHEY and CDR2 SVGAGI. The ends lost 5 bases at V and 4 bases at J; junction bases unmatched: 9. This CDR3 has 15 amino acids. CDR3 DNA sequence: TGTGCCAGCAGTAAGGGAGGGCGTAGTGCAGATACGCAGTATTTT. Its protein is CASSKGGRSADTQYF.

This chain joins TRBV5-4 and TRBJ1-1, with D tentatively TRBD1 (5 bases). V lost 4 bases and J 10 bases, leaving 17 bases between the germline ends. The CDR3 has 13 amino acids. Germline loops: CDR1 SGHNT, CDR2 YYREEE (reference sequence). CDR3 sequence: CASSPGGVESAFF. In DNA form, the CDR3 reads TGTGCCAGCAGCCCCGGAGGGGTTGAATCAGCTTTCTTT. Complete variable domain (other parts from reference TRBV5-4 and TRBJ1-1): ETGVTQSPTHLIKTRGQQVTLRCSSQSGHNTVSWYQQALGQGPQFIFQYYREEENGRGNFPPRFSGLQFPNYSSELNVNALELDDSALYLCASSPGGVESAFFGQGTRLTVV.

This chain connects TRBV19 to TRBJ1-2; the match to TRBD1 covers 12 bases. The J segment lost 2 bases and the V segment lost 3 bases, leaving 7 bases of the junction unmatched. The V gene's germline CDR1 is LNHDA and CDR2 SQIVND (reference sequence). The CDR3 is made up of 17 amino acids. CDR3 sequence (DNA): TGTGCCAGTAGTATCGTACCGGGACAGGGGGCAAACTATGGCTACACCTTC. As protein: CASSIVPGQGANYGYTF.

V and J are TRBV7-2 and TRBJ2-5; 8 nucleotides line up with TRBD2. V shed 8 bases, J shed 4 bases, and the junction held 6 bases outside the gene matches. There are 13 residues in the CDR3. CDR1 SGHTA and CDR2 FQGNSA come from the germline V gene. The CDR3 region has the DNA TGTGCCAGCGCCATAGCGGGGTTAGAGACCCAGTACTTC. It specifies CASAIAGLETQYF.

V gene TRBV10-3 combines with J gene TRBJ2-3; TRBD2 matches at 7 bases. This CDR3 comprises 14 residues. V was pared by 3 bases and J by 7 bases, with 7 bases of the junction left unmatched. Germline CDR1 ENHRY, CDR2 SYGVKD. The CDR3 spells CAISEKRGTNTQYF. In DNA, the CDR3 is TGTGCCATCAGTGAAAAGCGGGGAACCAATACGCAGTATTTT.

V usage is TRBV6-6 and J usage is TRBJ2-2; D is unclear. Germline CDR1 is MNHNY and CDR2 is SVGAGI (reference sequence). The CDR3 sequence is 16 residues long. V was trimmed by 2 bases and J by 5 bases, leaving 15 bases between them. The CDR3 DNA is TGTGCCAGCAGTTACCAACCTAGAAATTGGACCGGGGAGCTGTTTTTT. As protein: CASSYQPRNWTGELFF.

The gene calls are TRBV5-4 and TRBJ1-2; no clear D. V gave up 0 bases and J gave up 8 bases, with 14 bases separating them. Germline lookup yields CDR1 SGHNT and CDR2 YYREEE (reference sequence). This CDR3 has 14 residues. The CDR3 here is CASSLDGRPFGYTF. For the CDR3, the DNA is TGTGCCAGCAGCTTGGACGGGAGACCGTTCGGCTACACCTTC.

V and J are TRBV5-1 and TRBJ2-7; D remains unclear. There are 14 residues in the CDR3. Per germline, CDR1 SGHRS and CDR2 YFSETQ. V gave up 0 bases and J gave up 6 bases, with 13 bases separating them. The DNA of the CDR3 is TGCGCCAGCAGCTTGGATTCCAGGAACCTCGAGCAGTACTTC. Translating gives CASSLDSRNLEQYF.

The chain combines TRBV5-6 with TRBJ1-1, with D possibly matching TRBD1 (6 bases). The CDR3 is made up of 15 amino acids. V was trimmed by 3 bases and J by 0 bases, leaving 12 bases between them. Germline V CDR1 and CDR2: SGHDT, YYEEEE. The CDR3 reads CASSSATGMNTEAFF. In DNA form, the CDR3 reads TGTGCCAGCAGCTCCGCTACAGGGATGAACACTGAAGCTTTCTTT.

This clone was observed a few times. The gene calls are TRBV6-5 and TRBJ1-4; no clear D. Deletions cut 5 bases from V and 0 bases from J, with 10 bases between. CDR3 length equals 15 residues. Germline lookup yields CDR1 MNHEY and CDR2 SVGAGI. The CDR3 region is CASSRHITTNEKLFF. The CDR3 nucleotides read TGTGCCAGCAGTCGACACATTACAACTAATGAAAAACTGTTTTTT.

The chain uses TRBV27 and TRBJ2-3; maybe TRBD2 (5 bases). The V end was cut by 0 bases, the J end by 5 bases, with 15 bases between. The CDR3 runs 16 residues. Germline CDR1 and CDR2: MNHEY and SMNVEV (reference sequence). For the CDR3, the DNA is TGTGCCAGCAGTTTATCCCCCTCTAGTGGAGGAGATACGCAGTATTTT. Translation gives CASSLSPSSGGDTQYF.

This chain joins TRBV7-3 and TRBJ1-5, with 9 nucleotides matching TRBD1. Germline V CDR1 and CDR2: SGHTA, FQGTGA. V dropped 10 bases and J dropped 0; count of bases not matched to a gene: 10. The CDR3 loop spans 16 amino acids. DNA for the CDR3: TGTGCCACTCCGGGACAGGGTACGTATAGCAATCAGCCCCAGCATTTT. Translated: CATPGQGTYSNQPQHF.

V gene TRBV6-5 combines with J gene TRBJ1-2; weak D call: TRBD1 (5 bases). Germline V gene lookup returns CDR1 MNHEY and CDR2 SVGAGI. V was pared by 6 bases and J by 5 bases, with 19 bases between. The CDR3 has 15 residues. This CDR3 reads CASRVGGTGPYGYTF. The DNA of the CDR3 is TGTGCCAGCAGGGTGGGGGGAACAGGCCCATATGGCTACACCTTC.

The chain joins TRBV5-1 to TRBJ2-5; 8 bases are shared with TRBD2. Germline V lookup: CDR1 SGHRS, CDR2 YFSETQ. The CDR3 length is 16 residues. Trimming removed 4 bases from V and 5 bases from J; junction bases left unmatched: 13. This CDR3 reads CASSPLAGPAGETQYF. CDR3 nucleotides: TGCGCCAGCAGCCCCCTAGCGGGCCCTGCGGGGGAGACCCAGTACTTC.

The rearrangement uses TRBV4-1 and TRBJ2-3; D perhaps matches TRBD2 (5 bases). This CDR3 region has 13 residues. Germline loops: CDR1 MGHRA, CDR2 YSYEKL. The ends were cut back, 2 bases at V and 5 bases at J, with 8 bases in the middle. The CDR3 nucleotides are TGCGCCAGCAGCCAAACCAGCGGAGATACGCAGTATTTT. This gives the protein CASSQTSGDTQYF.

This chain connects TRBV5-6 to TRBJ1-5, with 7 bases aligning to TRBD1. Germline CDR1 SGHDT, CDR2 YYEEEE. V was pared by 4 bases and J by 0 bases, with 4 bases of the junction left unmatched. The CDR3 contains 15 residues. CDR3 in amino acids: CASSTTGISNQPQHF. In DNA form, the CDR3 reads TGTGCCAGCAGCACGACAGGGATTAGCAATCAGCCCCAGCATTTT.